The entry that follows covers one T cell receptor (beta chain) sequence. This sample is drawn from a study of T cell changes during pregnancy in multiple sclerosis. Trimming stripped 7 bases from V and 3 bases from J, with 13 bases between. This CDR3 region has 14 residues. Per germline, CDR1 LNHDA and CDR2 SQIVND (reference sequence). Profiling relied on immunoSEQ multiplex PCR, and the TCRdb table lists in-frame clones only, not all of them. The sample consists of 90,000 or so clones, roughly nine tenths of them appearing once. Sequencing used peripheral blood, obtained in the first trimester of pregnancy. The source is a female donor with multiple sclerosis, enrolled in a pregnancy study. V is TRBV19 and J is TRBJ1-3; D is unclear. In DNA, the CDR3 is TGTGCCAGTAAGAGTTACAGCATTGGAAACACCATATATTTT. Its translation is CASKSYSIGNTIYF.